This is a list of T cell receptor beta chains from one sample in a study of T cell changes during pregnancy in multiple sclerosis. The protocol was immunoSEQ multiplex PCR, while the TCRdb copy is restricted to in-frame clones and leaves out a portion. The repertoire includes tens of thousands of clones, around 92% of them detected once, and under 0.85% sits in the top ten. Sample: CD4+ T cells from peripheral blood mononuclear cells, taken in the third trimester of pregnancy. The origin of the receptors is a female donor with multiple sclerosis, enrolled in a pregnancy study. CDR3s include the opening cysteine and the closing phenylalanine or tryptophan.

cdr3_length v_call cdr3_aa
16 TRBV6-4 CASSVGGLGSYNEQFF
17 TRBV4-2 CASSQDPQGGSGNTIYF
18 TRBV5-1 CASRSATGTISGANVLTF
15 TRBV9 CASSTALGATYEQYF
20 TRBV5-1 CASKPLGSSGSVGSYNEQFF
13 TRBV11-2 CASSRTGSGRYTF
18 TRBV7-3 CASSSGTSGRTAYNEQFF
14 TRBV2 CASSESDYSYEQYF
12 TRBV29-1 CSVEILAGLQYF
14 TRBV2 CASSEGARTLGQYF
15 TRBV6-5 CASSYWMGSTGELFF
15 TRBV28 CASSFTGRGSSGYTF
14 TRBV6-1 CASSEGGSPDTQYF
14 TRBV11-3 CASSYGRGTDTQYF
13 TRBV4-2 CASFSGTSDEQFF
15 TRBV6-1 CASSEPGKLKGGYTF
13 TRBV5-1 CASSLRGEETQYF
15 TRBV9 CASSAGTGHNQPQHF
16 TRBV28 CASSLSGQGQKETQYF
14 TRBV5-4 CASSLSPWVGEQYF
15 TRBV7-9 CASSPPGQYYNEQFF
21 TRBV2 CASSELVSGTRRQGAKNIQYF
16 TRBV7-9 CASSTRDRKSTDTQYF
14 TRBV7-2 CASSSLGGVETQYF
17 TRBV5-1 CASSLVAGVSRGNEQFF
14 TRBV7-9 CASSLRTRTDTQYF
15 TRBV5-1 CASSPAGARDYEQYF
14 TRBV30 CAIEGRGSIYEQYF
12 TRBV14 CASSQVGQGQYF
13 TRBV5-6 CASSLARGWPQHF
14 TRBV19 CASSGQLMNTEAFF
15 TRBV5-6 CASSLRGLRNEKLFF
15 TRBV6-5 CASSYQQGTLGEQYF
13 TRBV2 CASRTVSNQPQHF
15 TRBV27 CASSTDREPLGGYTF
16 TRBV5-4 CASSIGTSGITDTQYF
14 TRBV7-2 CATGGGPGANVLTF
13 TRBV6-1 CASSALRGQPQHF
17 TRBV28 CASSLYSGLAGLNEQFF
14 TRBV19 CASSPGQGIGELFF
14 TRBV5-1 CASSPGLSGETQYF